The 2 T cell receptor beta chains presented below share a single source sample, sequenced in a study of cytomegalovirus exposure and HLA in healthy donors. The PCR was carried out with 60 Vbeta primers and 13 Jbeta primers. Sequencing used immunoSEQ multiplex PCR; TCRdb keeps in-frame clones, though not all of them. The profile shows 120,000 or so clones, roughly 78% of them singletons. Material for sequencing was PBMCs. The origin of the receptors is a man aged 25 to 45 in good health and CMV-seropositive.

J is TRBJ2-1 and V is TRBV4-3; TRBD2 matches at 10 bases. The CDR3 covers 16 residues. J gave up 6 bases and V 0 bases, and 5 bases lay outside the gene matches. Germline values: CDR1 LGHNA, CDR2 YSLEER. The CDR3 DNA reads TGCGCCAGCAGCCAAGACTTTAGCGGGAGGCTCAATGAGCAGTTCTTC. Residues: CASSQDFSGRLNEQFF.

As DNA, the CDR3 is TGTGCCTTTCATCCCGGGCTGAGGGGGGGCTACACCTTC. Its protein is CAFHPGLRGGYTF. The chain links TRBV30 to TRBJ1-2; maybe TRBD1 (6 bases). There are 13 residues in the CDR3. Trimming pared 7 bases from V and 8 bases from J, leaving 20 bases between. Germline loops: CDR1 GTSNPN, CDR2 SVGIG (reference sequence).